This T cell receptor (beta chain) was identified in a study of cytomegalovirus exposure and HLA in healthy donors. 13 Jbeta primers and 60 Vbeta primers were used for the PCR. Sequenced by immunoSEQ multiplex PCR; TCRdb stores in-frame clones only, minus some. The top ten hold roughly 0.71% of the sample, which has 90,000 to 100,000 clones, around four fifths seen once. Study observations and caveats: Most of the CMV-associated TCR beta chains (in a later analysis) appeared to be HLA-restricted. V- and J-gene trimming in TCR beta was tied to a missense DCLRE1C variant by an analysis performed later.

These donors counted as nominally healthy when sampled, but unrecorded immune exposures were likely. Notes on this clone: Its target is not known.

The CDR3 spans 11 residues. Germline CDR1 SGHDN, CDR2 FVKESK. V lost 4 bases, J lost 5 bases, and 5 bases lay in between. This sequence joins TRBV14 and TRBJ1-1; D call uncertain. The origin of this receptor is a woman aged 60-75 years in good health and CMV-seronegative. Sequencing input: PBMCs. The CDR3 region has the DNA TGTGCCAGCAGCCGCGGAACTGAAGCTTTCTTT. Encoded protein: CASSRGTEAFF.